The 21 T cell receptor beta chains presented below share a single source sample, sequenced in a study of cytomegalovirus exposure and HLA in healthy donors. Generated by immunoSEQ multiplex PCR, the TCRdb table keeps only in-frame clones and is missing some. The sample holds almost 75,000 clones, 85% seen once. The sample consisted of PBMCs. These TCRs come from a man aged 25 to 40 in good health and CMV-seronegative.

This clone has only one observation. The chain combines TRBV30 with TRBJ1-1; 9 bases line up with TRBD1. CDR3 length: 12 residues. CDR1 is GTSNPN, CDR2 SVGIG, per germline (reference sequence). Losses at the gene ends were 0 bases for V and 10 bases for J; bases not matched to a gene: 3. The CDR3 region is CAWSVQGARAFF. The CDR3 nucleotides are TGTGCCTGGAGTGTACAGGGGGCACGAGCTTTCTTT.

V usage is TRBV13 and J usage is TRBJ2-7; D is possibly TRBD1 (6 bases). Germline V CDR1 and CDR2: PRHDT, FYEKMQ (reference sequence). This CDR3 spans 14 amino acids. Deletions cut 3 bases from V and 0 bases from J, with 9 bases between. The CDR3 bases are TGTGCCAGCAGCTTGGACAGCCTCTCCTACGAGCAGTACTTC. Its translation is CASSLDSLSYEQYF. Complete variable domain (other parts from reference TRBV13 and TRBJ2-7): AAGVIQSPRHLIKEKRETATLKCYPIPRHDTVYWYQQGPGQDPQFLISFYEKMQSDKGSIPDRFSAQQFSDYHSELNMSSLELGDSALYFCASSLDSLSYEQYFGPGTRLTVT.

The chain is built from TRBV6-1 and TRBJ2-3; 9 bases fit TRBD1. V lost 6 bases, J lost 3 bases, and 7 bases stayed unmatched. The CDR3 sequence is 15 residues long. Germline CDR1 is MNHNS and CDR2 is SASEGT. CDR3 loop: CASRGTGTGTDTQYF. The CDR3 DNA follows: TGTGCCAGCAGGGGAACCGGGACAGGGACAGATACGCAGTATTTT.

V and J are TRBV11-2 and TRBJ1-6; D is uncertain. The V end was cut by 5 bases, the J end by 14 bases, with 22 bases between. The V gene's germline CDR1 is SGHAT and CDR2 FQNNGV. The CDR3 loop spans 15 amino acids. CDR3 DNA sequence: TGTGCCAGCAGCCCTCGACCTAAACGACCCGGAGCCCTCCACTTT. The encoded protein is CASSPRPKRPGALHF.

This clone was observed once. The chain carries TRBV30 and TRBJ2-3; 8 bases match TRBD2. From germline, CDR1 is GTSNPN and CDR2 SVGIG (reference sequence). V lost 3 bases to trimming and J lost 4 bases; unmatched junction nucleotides: 0. The CDR3 extends over 12 amino acids. This CDR3 is CAWSGGADTQYF. CDR3 bases: TGTGCCTGGAGCGGGGGGGCAGATACGCAGTATTTT. Using reference TRBV30 and TRBJ2-3 for the parts outside the CDR3, the full variable domain is SQTIHQWPATLVQPVGSPLSLECTVEGTSNPNLYWYRQAAGRGLQLLFYSVGIGQISSEVPQNLSASRPQDRQFILSSKKLLLSDSGFYLCAWSGGADTQYFGPGTRLTVL.

V is TRBV4-3 and J is TRBJ1-4; D unresolved. Trimming shortened V by 0 bases and J by 9 bases, and 17 bases separated the two germline ends. The CDR3 length is 16 residues. Germline CDR1 LGHNA, CDR2 YSLEER. CDR3: CASSQESDGVAKKLFF. As DNA, the CDR3 is TGCGCCAGCAGCCAAGAAAGCGACGGCGTCGCGAAAAAACTGTTTTTT.

The chain uses TRBV4-2 and TRBJ2-5; the D is unclear. Germline CDR1 reads LGHNA; CDR2 reads YNFKEQ. Trimming took 0 bases from V and 1 from J, leaving 9 bases between them. The CDR3 consists of 15 residues. Written as DNA, the CDR3 is TGTGCCAGCAGCCAAGAGATTGGCTTCCAAGAGACCCAGTACTTC. Its protein is CASSQEIGFQETQYF.

The chain couples TRBV11-2 to TRBJ1-2; tentative D call: TRBD1 (6 bases). CDR1 and CDR2 (germline): SGHAT, FQNNGV. The CDR3 has 14 amino acids. Between the trimmed V and J ends, which lost 7 bases and 4 bases, there was a span of 16 bases. CDR3 bases: TGTGCCAGCACCAATATGAGGGGGACCTATGGCTACACCTTC. It codes for CASTNMRGTYGYTF.

V gene TRBV28 combines with J gene TRBJ1-6; 10 bases map to TRBD1. With 3 bases clipped from V and 9 bases from J, the junction kept 2 bases outside the gene matches. Germline CDR1 MDHEN, CDR2 SYDVKM. The CDR3 extends over 14 amino acids. This chain's CDR3 is CASSFGTGVSPLHF. CDR3 in DNA: TGTGCCAGCAGTTTCGGGACAGGGGTTTCACCCCTCCACTTT.

The chain recombines TRBV29-1 with TRBJ2-7; the match to TRBD1 covers 9 bases. The CDR3 runs to 13 residues. Germline trimming cut 5 bases from V and 5 bases from J; bases unmatched to any gene: 7. Germline CDR1 is SQVTM and CDR2 is ANQGSEA. CDR3 sequence reads: CSVTLDRGDEQYF. Here the CDR3 DNA reads TGCAGCGTTACTCTGGACAGGGGTGACGAGCAGTACTTC.

This clone came up a few times. CDR3 sequence reads: CASKGENTIYF. CDR3 bases: TGCGCCAGCAAGGGGGAGAACACCATATATTTT. This chain uses TRBV5-1 with TRBJ1-3, with D possibly being TRBD1 (6 bases). V lost 6 bases, J lost 7 bases, and 8 bases lay in between. The CDR3 has 11 amino acids. Looked up from germline, CDR1 is SGHRS and CDR2 is YFSETQ.

The rearrangement links TRBV6-6 to TRBJ2-3; TRBD2 matches 9 bases. The J segment lost 3 bases and the V segment lost 11 bases, leaving 9 bases of the junction unmatched. Germline V gene lookup returns CDR1 MNHNY and CDR2 SVGAGI (reference sequence). CDR3 length equals 14 residues. The CDR3, as DNA: TGTGCCGGGTCATATAGCGGGAGTACAGATACGCAGTATTTT. Translated: CAGSYSGSTDTQYF.

V gene TRBV2 combines with J gene TRBJ2-3; tentative D call: TRBD1 (6 bases). The CDR3 runs to 18 residues. Trimming pared 6 bases from V and 4 bases from J, leaving 26 bases between. Per the germline V gene, CDR1 is SNHLY and CDR2 is FYNNEI. The CDR3 DNA follows: TGTGCCAGCAGGGAAAGACCGGGCCGTGAAAGGGGGTCAGATACGCAGTATTTT. Its protein is CASRERPGRERGSDTQYF. The full variable domain, completed using reference TRBV2 and TRBJ2-3, is EPEVTQTPSHQVTQMGQEVILRCVPISNHLYFYWYRQILGQKVEFLVSFYNNEISEKSEIFDDQFSVERPDGSNFTLKIRSTKLEDSAMYFCASRERPGRERGSDTQYFGPGTRLTVL.

The genes are TRBV29-1 and TRBJ2-1; D may be TRBD2 (5 bases). Per the germline V gene, CDR1 is SQVTM and CDR2 is ANQGSEA. V gave up 1 base and J gave up 5 bases, with 9 bases separating them. This CDR3 contains 13 residues. CDR3 nucleotide sequence: TGCAGCGTTGAAGGAAGCGGTGACAATGAGCAGTTCTTC. It codes for CSVEGSGDNEQFF.

This sequence joins TRBV9 and TRBJ2-2, with 10 bases that match TRBD2. Trimming at V came to 0 bases and at J to 8 bases, leaving 10 bases not matched to a gene. CDR1 and CDR2 (germline): SGDLS, YYNGEE. The CDR3 has 17 amino acids. The CDR3 sequence is CASSVGVSGGAEGELFF. For the CDR3, the DNA is TGTGCCAGCAGCGTAGGTGTCAGCGGGGGGGCCGAGGGGGAGCTGTTTTTT.

V is TRBV7-3 and J is TRBJ2-5; weak D call: TRBD2 (6 bases). The CDR3 runs to 15 residues. Germline V gene lookup returns CDR1 SGHTA and CDR2 FQGTGA. Trimming pared 6 bases from V and 1 base from J, leaving 15 bases between. The CDR3 DNA follows: TGTGCCAGCAGTCCCACGGCGGGGAGCCAAGAGACCCAGTACTTC. This gives the protein CASSPTAGSQETQYF.

The chain uses TRBV19 and TRBJ1-1, with 7 bases lining up with TRBD1. CDR1 is LNHDA and CDR2 is SQIVND in the germline V gene (reference sequence). The J segment lost 8 bases and the V segment lost 9 bases, leaving 9 bases of the junction unmatched. The CDR3 is made up of 12 amino acids. The CDR3 DNA sequence: TGTGCCAGCGCGGACAGGTACGACGAAGCTTTCTTT. Translation: CASADRYDEAFF.

This chain connects TRBV11-1 to TRBJ2-2, with TRBD1 matching over 8 bases. CDR1 and CDR2 (germline): SGHAT, FQDESV (reference sequence). This CDR3 is 13 amino acids long. CDR3 bases: TGTGCAATACCGGGACAGGTCTCCGGGGAGCTGTTTTTT. It encodes CAIPGQVSGELFF.

This clone has a handful of counts. V usage is TRBV7-9 and J usage is TRBJ2-2; 7 bases are a match to TRBD1. V gave up 3 bases and J gave up 6 bases; unmatched junction bases: 10. This CDR3 has 16 amino acids. Germline CDR1 and CDR2: SEHNR and FQNEAQ (reference sequence). CDR3 in amino acids: CASSFIYRGGSGELFF. CDR3 nucleotide sequence: TGTGCCAGCAGCTTTATTTACAGGGGTGGATCCGGGGAGCTGTTTTTT.

V usage is TRBV6-1 and J usage is TRBJ2-7; 11 bases line up with TRBD2. V shed 6 bases and J 2 bases; nucleotides not matched to a gene: 6. The CDR3 runs 15 residues. Germline-derived CDR1 and CDR2 are MNHNS and SASEGT. CDR3 sequence reads: CASRDGTSGPYEQYV. In nucleotides, the CDR3 is TGTGCCAGCAGGGATGGGACTAGCGGACCCTACGAGCAGTACGTC.

The chain links TRBV2 to TRBJ2-3; TRBD2 aligns across 8 bases. V lost 4 bases to trimming and J lost 5 bases; unmatched junction nucleotides: 8. Germline V CDR1 and CDR2: SNHLY, FYNNEI. The length of the CDR3 is 15 residues. CDR3 DNA sequence: TGTGCCAGCAGTGTAGGCGCGGGAGGTGGAGATACGCAGTATTTT. Translating gives CASSVGAGGGDTQYF.